A selection of T cell receptor beta chains follows, all from one sample in a study of CD8 T cells in ankylosing spondylitis. Each CDR3 protein is one row after TCRdb ran MiXCR on the 5' RACE reads. The repertoire includes about 150,000 distinct CDR3 sequences, 25% to 35% of them detected once, and 4.5% to 6% sits in the top ten. What was sequenced was synovial fluid, either unsorted or a sorted T cell fraction (not recorded which). The receptor source for this set is a male donor with ankylosing spondylitis. CDR3s include the opening cysteine and the closing phenylalanine or tryptophan. D genes are given only for firm matches. Where a row states a size, it is once, few, many or the class of an expanded clone; other rows omit it.

abundance | j_gene | len | d_gene | v_gene | CDR3aa | CDR3nt
NA | TRBJ2-5 | 17 | NA | TRBV11-3 | CASSSPESGRRRETQYF | TGTGCCAGCAGCTCCCCTGAGAGCGGACGGCGCCGGGAGACCCAGTACTTC
NA | TRBJ1-2 | 14 | NA | TRBV7-2 | CASSLMRQGNGYTF | TGTGCCAGCAGCCTAATGAGGCAGGGGAATGGCTACACCTTC
NA | TRBJ2-2 | 13 | NA | TRBV20-1 | CSAPRANTGELFF | TGCAGTGCTCCCCGAGCGAACACCGGGGAGCTGTTTTTT
few | TRBJ2-1 | 13 | NA | TRBV4-2 | CASRPQGSNEQFF | TGTGCCAGCCGCCCTCAGGGGTCCAATGAGCAGTTCTTC
NA | TRBJ2-1 | 18 | NA | TRBV11-2 | CASSLGLRAPSSYNEQFF | TGTGCCAGCAGCCTCGGACTACGGGCTCCTAGCTCCTACAATGAGCAGTTCTTC
NA | TRBJ1-2 | 15 | TRBD1 | TRBV5-5 | CASSSLGGAGYGYTF | TGTGCCAGCAGCTCTCTAGGGGGCGCGGGCTATGGCTACACCTTC
NA | TRBJ1-2 | 13 | NA | TRBV19 | CASSMALVSGYTF | TGTGCCAGTAGTATGGCCCTGGTGTCCGGCTACACCTTC
few | TRBJ2-7 | 12 | NA | TRBV29-1 | CSVGEQLGEQYF | TGCAGCGTAGGTGAGCAATTAGGCGAGCAGTACTTC
NA | TRBJ1-2 | 15 | NA | TRBV15 | CATSRTVDTRDGYTF | TGTGCCACCAGCAGAACGGTGGATACGAGGGATGGCTACACCTTC
few | TRBJ2-5 | 14 | NA | TRBV5-1 | CASRSTTYQETQYF | TGCGCCAGCAGGTCGACTACCTACCAAGAGACCCAGTACTTC
NA | TRBJ2-1 | 13 | NA | TRBV9 | CASSGTGNNEQFF | TGTGCCAGCAGCGGTACAGGGAACAATGAGCAGTTCTTC
many | TRBJ1-2 | 14 | TRBD1 | TRBV7-2 | CASTPTGTNYGYTF | TGTGCCAGCACCCCGACAGGGACTAACTATGGCTACACCTTC
many | TRBJ1-4 | 12 | NA | TRBV21-1 | CARDRGNEKLFF | TGTGCCAGAGACAGGGGTAATGAAAAACTGTTTTTT
few | TRBJ2-2 | 16 | TRBD1 | TRBV2 | CATKRDRASHTGELFF | TGTGCCACCAAGAGGGACAGGGCCTCGCACACCGGGGAGCTGTTTTTT
NA | TRBJ1-1 | 13 | NA | TRBV11-1 | CASSLELQTEAFF | TGTGCCAGCAGCTTAGAACTCCAGACTGAAGCTTTCTTT
NA | TRBJ2-1 | 16 | TRBD2 | TRBV9 | CASSVVTSGGGYEQFF | TGTGCCAGCAGCGTAGTAACTAGCGGGGGGGGGTATGAGCAGTTCTTC
NA | TRBJ1-1 | 16 | NA | TRBV20-1 | CSAKEGATGGSTEAFF | TGCAGTGCTAAGGAAGGGGCTACGGGGGGTAGCACTGAAGCTTTCTTT
NA | TRBJ2-2 | 12 | NA | TRBV7-2 | CATGKDTGELFF | TGTGCCACAGGGAAGGACACCGGGGAGCTGTTTTTT
many | TRBJ2-7 | 15 | NA | TRBV10-3 | CAISISGQSSYEQYF | TGTGCCATCAGCATTAGCGGACAAAGCTCCTACGAGCAGTACTTC
few | TRBJ1-5 | 13 | NA | TRBV2 | CASKSRENQPQHF | TGTGCCAGCAAGTCCAGGGAAAATCAGCCCCAGCATTTT
NA | TRBJ1-4 | 17 | TRBD1 | TRBV7-2 | CASSLVGQGATNEKLFF | TGTGCCAGCAGCTTAGTGGGACAGGGTGCAACTAATGAAAAACTGTTTTTT
few | TRBJ1-2 | 14 | TRBD1 | TRBV18 | CASSPMTGNYGYTF | TGTGCCAGCTCACCCATGACAGGGAACTATGGCTACACCTTC
many | TRBJ2-7 | 14 | NA | TRBV6-5 | CASRWGRSTYEQYF | TGTGCCAGCAGGTGGGGTAGGTCTACCTACGAGCAGTACTTC
NA | TRBJ2-2 | 16 | NA | TRBV12-3/TRBV12-4 | CASSSRRDGVSQELFF | TGTGCCAGCAGTTCGCGCCGGGACGGAGTTTCTCAGGAGCTGTTTTTT
once | TRBJ2-7 | 15 | NA | TRBV3-1 | CASSLRITNSYEQYF | TGTGCCAGCAGCCTACGCATAACCAACTCCTACGAGCAGTACTTC
few | TRBJ1-5 | 15 | NA | TRBV30 | CAWSVGGNSNQPQHF | TGTGCCTGGAGTGTCGGGGGGAATAGCAATCAGCCCCAGCATTTT
few | TRBJ1-1 | 15 | NA | TRBV5-1 | CASSPEGGFGTEAFF | TGCGCCAGCAGCCCGGAGGGGGGTTTTGGGACTGAAGCTTTCTTT
NA | TRBJ2-5 | 20 | TRBD1 | TRBV11-2 | CASSLGTGRSFEGRQETQYF | TGTGCCAGCAGCTTAGGGACAGGGAGGAGTTTCGAGGGACGGCAAGAGACCCAGTACTTC
many | TRBJ2-1 | 18 | TRBD1 | TRBV9 | CASSVEGWGTGPPGEQFF | TGTGCCAGCAGCGTAGAAGGGTGGGGGACAGGCCCACCCGGTGAGCAGTTCTTC
few | TRBJ2-7 | 15 | NA | TRBV6-2/TRBV6-3 | CASSYMSVQAYEQYF | TGTGCCAGCAGTTACATGAGCGTCCAGGCCTACGAGCAGTACTTC
NA | TRBJ2-3 | 13 | NA | TRBV5-1 | CASSLQSEDTQYF | TGCGCCAGCAGCCTCCAGAGCGAAGATACGCAGTATTTT
few | TRBJ2-2 | 17 | TRBD1 | TRBV7-8 | CASSLRSDRLNTGELFF | TGTGCCAGCAGCTTAAGGTCGGACAGGCTGAACACCGGGGAGCTGTTTTTT
NA | TRBJ1-2 | 16 | NA | TRBV5-1 | CASSLDSTSTSYGYTF | TGCGCCAGCAGCTTGGATTCGACCTCCACATCCTATGGCTACACCTTC
NA | TRBJ1-4 | 16 | NA | TRBV3-1 | CASSLPLTRDNEKLFF | TGTGCCAGCAGCCTCCCCCTCACAAGGGATAATGAAAAACTGTTTTTT
NA | TRBJ2-3 | 17 | TRBD1 | TRBV9 | CASSLTGTGRFTDTQYF | TGTGCCAGCAGCCTCACCGGGACAGGGAGATTCACAGATACGCAGTATTTT
once | TRBJ2-2 | 14 | NA | TRBV6-1 | CASSERGGRGELFF | TGTGCCAGCAGTGAAAGGGGAGGTCGCGGGGAGCTGTTTTTT
NA | TRBJ2-7 | 15 | NA | TRBV20-1 | CSARSLTTSSYEQYF | TGCAGTGCTAGATCCCTGACTACCAGCTCCTACGAGCAGTACTTC
many | TRBJ2-3 | 18 | TRBD1 | TRBV5-1 | CASSSLSTGRLSTDTQYF | TGCGCCAGCAGCTCCCTCTCGACAGGGAGATTGAGCACAGATACGCAGTATTTT
NA | TRBJ1-2 | 14 | NA | TRBV5-1 | CASSLGSGNYGYTF | TGCGCCAGCAGCTTGGGCTCTGGGAACTATGGCTACACCTTC
NA | TRBJ2-1 | 14 | NA | TRBV10-2 | CASAPSGRGNEQFF | TGCGCCAGTGCTCCTAGTGGGCGGGGTAATGAGCAGTTCTTC
many | TRBJ2-7 | 15 | NA | TRBV4-2 | CASSQVFGASHEQYF | TGTGCCAGCAGCCAAGTCTTTGGGGCGTCCCACGAGCAGTACTTC
few | TRBJ2-7 | 14 | TRBD2 | TRBV2 | CASSDPGTSYEQYF | TGTGCCAGCAGTGACCCAGGGACTAGCTACGAGCAGTACTTC
NA | TRBJ1-3 | 16 | TRBD1 | TRBV11-2 | CASSAPGQVSGNTIYF | TGTGCCAGCAGCGCGCCGGGACAGGTCTCTGGAAACACCATATATTTT
many | TRBJ2-1 | 15 | NA | TRBV7-2 | CASSLTSRSYNEQFF | TGTGCCAGCAGCTTAACCAGCAGGTCCTACAATGAGCAGTTCTTC
NA | TRBJ2-7 | 14 | NA | TRBV3-1 | CASSRGERAYEQYF | TGTGCCAGCAGCCGGGGGGAGCGGGCCTACGAGCAGTACTTC
NA | TRBJ1-3 | 17 | NA | TRBV9 | CASSGSGRFSSGNTIYF | TGTGCCAGCAGCGGATCGGGCCGATTCAGCTCTGGAAACACCATATATTTT
few | TRBJ1-1 | 17 | TRBD1 | TRBV5-6 | CASSLLARGPVFTEAFF | TGTGCCAGCAGCTTGCTGGCCAGGGGGCCCGTGTTCACTGAAGCTTTCTTT
many | TRBJ2-7 | 11 | NA | TRBV24-1 | CATSDFYEQYF | TGTGCCACCAGTGATTTCTACGAGCAGTACTTC
NA | TRBJ1-2 | 13 | TRBD1 | TRBV5-6 | CASSRRQGTGYTF | TGTGCCAGCAGCCGACGACAGGGCACTGGCTACACCTTC
NA | TRBJ2-5 | 12 | NA | TRBV6-2/TRBV6-3 | CASSPRLPPQYF | TGTGCCAGCAGTCCCAGACTCCCGCCCCAGTACTTC
NA | TRBJ2-2 | 16 | NA | TRBV5-4 | CASSLGARSDTGELFF | TGTGCCAGCAGCTTGGGGGCCCGGTCGGACACCGGGGAGCTGTTTTTT
few | TRBJ2-1 | 14 | TRBD2 | TRBV20-1 | CSAIPGRLYNEQFF | TGCAGTGCTATCCCCGGGAGGCTGTACAATGAGCAGTTCTTC
few | TRBJ2-5 | 13 | NA | TRBV9 | CASSRQVGETQYF | TGTGCCAGCAGTCGACAGGTGGGGGAGACCCAGTACTTC
many | TRBJ2-3 | 14 | NA | TRBV4-2 | CASSPKGVTDTQYF | TGTGCCAGCAGCCCCAAAGGGGTCACAGATACGCAGTATTTT
NA | TRBJ1-4 | 15 | NA | TRBV20-1 | CSARFLDSSNEKLFF | TGCAGTGCTAGATTTCTCGACAGCTCTAATGAAAAACTGTTTTTT
NA | TRBJ2-7 | 14 | NA | TRBV28 | CASSRYQGGDEQYF | TGTGCCAGCAGTAGGTACCAGGGGGGCGACGAGCAGTACTTC
few | TRBJ1-1 | 14 | NA | TRBV2 | CASREDSPGTEAFF | TGTGCCAGCAGGGAGGACAGTCCTGGGACTGAAGCTTTCTTT
few | TRBJ2-2 | 16 | TRBD1 | TRBV7-9 | CASSFGQGFVTGELFF | TGTGCCAGCAGCTTTGGACAGGGATTTGTCACCGGGGAGCTGTTTTTT
NA | TRBJ1-1 | 13 | NA | TRBV20-1 | CSATGRRNTEAFF | TGCAGTGCCACGGGCAGGAGAAACACTGAAGCTTTCTTT
NA | TRBJ1-2 | 13 | NA | TRBV6-6 | CASRAGTPGGYTF | TGTGCCAGCAGAGCCGGGACGCCTGGTGGCTACACCTTC